The subject of this entry is one T cell receptor (beta chain). Assay: immunoSEQ multiplex PCR; the TCRdb copy retains only in-frame clones and omits some. This sample has 170,000 or so clones, with approximately 79% found just once. This record comes from a study of blood T cell repertoires in COVID-19. The sequence derives from a woman in her seventies with acute or convalescent COVID-19. The sequenced sample consisted of peripheral blood.

CDR3 in amino acids: CASSERLAQDKNIQYF. CDR3 DNA sequence: TGCGCCAGCAGTGAACGACTAGCGCAAGACAAAAACATTCAGTACTTC. V usage is TRBV10-1 and J usage is TRBJ2-4; 8 bases are a match to TRBD2. This CDR3 has 16 amino acids. The V and J ends lost 3 bases and 3 bases, in that order; junction bases with no gene match: 7. Germline V lookup: CDR1 WNHNN, CDR2 SYGVQD (reference sequence).